This is a list of T cell receptor beta chains from one sample in a study of response to subunit inactivated influenza vaccine. TCRdb itself ran the RT-PCR reads through MiXCR, one entry per CDR3 protein. The sample contains hundreds of thousands of distinct CDR3 sequences, about 14% of which appear only once. The sequencing used PBMCs from blood, collected 14 to 15 days before vaccination. These receptors all stem from a man aged 45-65 years who received an inactivated influenza vaccine. Each CDR3 is given with its conserved first and last residue. The order of the fields is D gene, J gene, V gene, clone size, CDR3 DNA, CDR3 protein. D genes are given only for firm matches. Only some rows state a clone size, as once, few, many or a class for expanded clones.

>-|TRBJ2-7|TRBV6-5|few
TGTGCCAGCAGTTACTCGAAACAGTATGAGCAGTACTTC
CASSYSKQYEQYF
>-|TRBJ2-3|TRBV28|few
TGTGCCAGCAGTTTCATGGCCGGGCCTGGAATAATCACAGATACGCAGTATTTT
CASSFMAGPGIITDTQYF
>-|TRBJ1-6|TRBV5-1|few
TGCGCCAGCAGCTTGCATAGGGTCGAAAATTCACCCCTCCACTTT
CASSLHRVENSPLHF
>TRBD1|TRBJ2-7|TRBV6-1|few
TGTGCCAGCAATCGGGCAGGGGGCAAGAACGAGCAGTACTTC
CASNRAGGKNEQYF
>-|TRBJ2-2|TRBV9|few
TGTGCCAGCAGCCCCCGCGTTCCTAGCGGGGAGCTGTTTTTT
CASSPRVPSGELFF
>-|TRBJ2-1|TRBV4-3|-
TGCGCCAGCAGCCAAGAAAGCTCCTACAATGAGCAGTTCTTC
CASSQESSYNEQFF
>-|TRBJ1-4|TRBV3-1|-
TGTGCCAGCAGCCATAGGGACCGATTTTATGAAAAACTGTTTTTT
CASSHRDRFYEKLFF
>-|TRBJ2-7|TRBV4-1|-
TGCGCCAGCAGCCCAGAACCAAAATCCCACGAGCAGTACTTC
CASSPEPKSHEQYF
>-|TRBJ2-3|TRBV5-1|many
TGCGCCAGCAGCTTAGCGGTACCCACAGATACGCAGTATTTT
CASSLAVPTDTQYF
>-|TRBJ2-7|TRBV7-2|-
TGTGCCAGCAGCGCCCTTGGGACCCTCTACGAGCAGTACTTC
CASSALGTLYEQYF
>TRBD1|TRBJ2-7|TRBV7-9|few
TGTGCCAGCAGCTTAGGGGACCGGGACAGGGACTACGAGCAGTACTTC
CASSLGDRDRDYEQYF
>-|TRBJ1-5|TRBV19|few
TGTGCCAGTAGTTCGGACGGTATCAATCAGCCCCAGCATTTT
CASSSDGINQPQHF
>-|TRBJ2-2|TRBV3-1|-
TGTGCCAGCAGCAGCGGGTACGGGGAGCTGTTTTTT
CASSSGYGELFF